This TCR beta chain was sequenced for a study of T cells in Graves' hyperthyroidism and ophthalmopathy. Study conclusions and caveats: The model foresaw ophthalmopathy a median around seven months prior to onset.

As concerns this clonotype: The antigen is unknown.

There were TCR beta CDR3 regions amplified from RNA transcripts. In the first-round RT-PCR of the TCR CDR3, the HTBI primer set was used. TCRdb reanalysed the multiplex PCR reads using MiXCR and keeps one entry per CDR3 protein. Of about 210,000 distinct CDR3 sequences in the sample, around 19% were seen once. Germline CDR1 SGHAT, CDR2 FQNNGV. This CDR3 region has 15 residues. The junction had 5 bases not matched to a gene; V was cut back by 3 bases and J by 2 bases. The PBMCs had their origin in less than 13 ml of fresh peripheral blood. This clonotype was sampled from a man in his forties with Graves' hyperthyroidism. Material for sequencing was blood. The chain carries TRBV11-2 and TRBJ2-3; 7 nucleotides match TRBD1. This chain's CDR3 is CASSFQGVITDTQYF. As DNA, the CDR3 is TGTGCCAGCAGCTTCCAGGGGGTCATCACAGATACGCAGTATTTT.